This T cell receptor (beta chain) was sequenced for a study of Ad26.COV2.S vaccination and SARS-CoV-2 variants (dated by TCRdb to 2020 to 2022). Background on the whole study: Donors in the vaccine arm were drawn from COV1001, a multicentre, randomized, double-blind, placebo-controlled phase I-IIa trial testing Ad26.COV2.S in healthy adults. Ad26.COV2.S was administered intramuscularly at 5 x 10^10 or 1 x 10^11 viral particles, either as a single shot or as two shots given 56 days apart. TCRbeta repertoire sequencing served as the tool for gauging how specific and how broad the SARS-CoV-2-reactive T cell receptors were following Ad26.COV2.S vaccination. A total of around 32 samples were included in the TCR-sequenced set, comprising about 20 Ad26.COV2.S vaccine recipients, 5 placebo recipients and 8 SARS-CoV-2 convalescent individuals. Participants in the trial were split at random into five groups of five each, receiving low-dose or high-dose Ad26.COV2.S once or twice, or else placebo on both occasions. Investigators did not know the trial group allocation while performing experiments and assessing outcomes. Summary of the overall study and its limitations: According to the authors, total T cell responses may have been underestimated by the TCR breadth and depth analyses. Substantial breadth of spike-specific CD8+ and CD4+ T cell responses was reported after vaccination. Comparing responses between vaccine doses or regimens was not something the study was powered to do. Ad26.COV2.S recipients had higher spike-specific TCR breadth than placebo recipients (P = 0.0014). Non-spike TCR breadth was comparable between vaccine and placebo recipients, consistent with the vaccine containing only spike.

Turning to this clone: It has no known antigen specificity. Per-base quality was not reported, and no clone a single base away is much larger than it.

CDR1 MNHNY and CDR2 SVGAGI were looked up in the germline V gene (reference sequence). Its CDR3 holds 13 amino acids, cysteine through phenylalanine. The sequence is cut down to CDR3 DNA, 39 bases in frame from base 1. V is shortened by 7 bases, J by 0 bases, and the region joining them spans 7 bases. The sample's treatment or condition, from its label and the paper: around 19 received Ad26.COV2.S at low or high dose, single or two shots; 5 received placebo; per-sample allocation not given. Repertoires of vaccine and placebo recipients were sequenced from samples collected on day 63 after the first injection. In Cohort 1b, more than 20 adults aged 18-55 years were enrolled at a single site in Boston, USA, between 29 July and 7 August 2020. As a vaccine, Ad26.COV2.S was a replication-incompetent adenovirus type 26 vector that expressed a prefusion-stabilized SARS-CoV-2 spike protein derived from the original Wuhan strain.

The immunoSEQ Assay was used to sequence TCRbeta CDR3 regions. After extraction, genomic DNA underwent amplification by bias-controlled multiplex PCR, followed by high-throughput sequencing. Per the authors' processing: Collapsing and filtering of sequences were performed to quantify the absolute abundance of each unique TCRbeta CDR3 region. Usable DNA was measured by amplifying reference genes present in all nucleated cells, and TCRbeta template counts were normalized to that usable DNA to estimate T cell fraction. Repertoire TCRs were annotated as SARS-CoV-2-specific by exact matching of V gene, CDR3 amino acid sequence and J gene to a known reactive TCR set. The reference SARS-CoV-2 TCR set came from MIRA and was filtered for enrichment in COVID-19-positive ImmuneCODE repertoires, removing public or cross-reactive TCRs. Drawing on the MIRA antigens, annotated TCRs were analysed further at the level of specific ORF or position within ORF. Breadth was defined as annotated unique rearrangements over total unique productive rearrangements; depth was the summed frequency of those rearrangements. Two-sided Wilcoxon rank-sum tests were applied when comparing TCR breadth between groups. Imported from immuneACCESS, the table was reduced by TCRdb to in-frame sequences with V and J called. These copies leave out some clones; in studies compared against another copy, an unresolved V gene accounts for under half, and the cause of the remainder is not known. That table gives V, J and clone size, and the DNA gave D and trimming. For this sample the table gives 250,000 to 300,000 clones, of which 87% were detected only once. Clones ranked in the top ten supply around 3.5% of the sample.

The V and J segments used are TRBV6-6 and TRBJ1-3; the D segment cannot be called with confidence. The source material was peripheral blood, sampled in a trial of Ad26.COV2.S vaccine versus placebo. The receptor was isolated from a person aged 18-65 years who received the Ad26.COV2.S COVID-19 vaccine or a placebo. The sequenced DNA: TGTGCCAGCACCTCAATCTCTGGAAACACCATATATTTT. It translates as CASTSISGNTIYF.